This TCR beta chain was identified in a study of blood T cell repertoires in COVID-19. The CDR3 contains 12 residues. The V gene lost 6 bases and the J gene lost 3 bases, with 9 bases spanning the gap. CDR1 SGHNT and CDR2 YENEEA come from the germline V gene. Data came from immunoSEQ multiplex PCR; TCRdb stores just in-frame clones and leaves some out. The profile shows more than 45,000 clones, around nine tenths of them singletons. The sample comprised peripheral blood. This chain links TRBV11-3 with TRBJ2-7; possible D gene TRBD1, 6 bases. This sequence was found in a woman aged 55 to 70 with COVID-19, enrolled during active disease. This CDR3 reads CASRQGGYEQYF. Written as DNA, the CDR3 is TGTGCCAGCAGACAGGGTGGCTACGAGCAGTACTTC.